Listed here are 2 T cell receptor beta chains from one sample, sequenced in a study of T cell repertoires in cytomegalovirus infection. Their antigen targets remain unknown. TCRdb redid the calling of the reads with MiXCR, one entry per CDR3 protein. The table shows hundreds of thousands of distinct CDR3 sequences, with around 30% occurring only once. Sequenced material: cultured PBMCs, taken from culture after CMV antigen stimulation. The receptors were sampled from a human donor in good health (CMV status not recorded). Some clones in this sample may be carry-over from other donors' samples.

This clonotype was observed a handful of times. The chain couples TRBV7-8 to TRBJ2-4, with 7 bases matching TRBD1. Trimming at V came to 2 bases and at J to 8 bases, leaving 9 bases not matched to a gene. The CDR3 has 15 residues. CDR1 is SGHVS, CDR2 FQNEAQ, per germline. The CDR3 sequence: CASSLRGQPWDIQYF. CDR3 coding DNA: TGTGCCAGCAGCTTAAGGGGACAGCCGTGGGACATTCAGTACTTC. Together with reference TRBV7-8 and TRBJ2-4, the CDR3 gives the full variable domain: GAGVSQSPRYKVAKRGQDVALRCDPISGHVSLFWYQQALGQGPEFLTYFQNEAQLDKSGLPSDRFFAERPEGSVSTLKIQRTQQEDSAVYLCASSLRGQPWDIQYFGAGTRLSVL.

This clonotype turned up a few times. The CDR3 spells CASSFSAETQYF. The CDR3 bases are TGTGCCAGCAGCTTTTCGGCGGAGACCCAGTACTTC. The chain employs TRBV7-2 and TRBJ2-5; D is uncertain. The ends were cut back, 3 bases at V and 5 bases at J, with 7 bases in the middle. Germline V lookup: CDR1 SGHTA, CDR2 FQGNSA. This CDR3 is built from 12 residues. Looking up the rest from reference TRBV7-2 and TRBJ2-5 gives the full variable domain: GAGVSQSPSNKVTEKGKDVELRCDPISGHTALYWYRQSLGQGLEFLIYFQGNSAPDKSGLPSDRFSAERTGGSVSTLTIQRTQQEDSAVYLCASSFSAETQYFGPGTRLLVL.